These T cell receptor beta chains were read from a single sample in a study of OX40 agonist ivuxolimab in advanced cancers. This table comes from immunoSEQ multiplex PCR, and its TCRdb copy is limited to in-frame clones, with some not included. Here the sample spans 77,000 or so clones, roughly 89% being singletons. Source: CD4+ or CD8+ T cells sorted from blood, taken in a trial of the OX40 agonist ivuxolimab. These receptors came from an adult with an advanced solid tumor such as melanoma, head and neck, liver or kidney cancer. Each CDR3 is given with its conserved first and last residue. A clone size is listed for some rows: how often the clone was seen (once, few, many), or a class if it is expanded.

j_call v_call clone_size cdr3_aa
TRBJ2-5 TRBV15 - CATSSGETQYF
TRBJ1-1 TRBV7-9 - CASSSPRSTEAFF
TRBJ2-5 TRBV5-1 - CASSPGTGQETQYF
TRBJ2-3 TRBV4-1 - CASSQDWRGAGDTQYF
TRBJ1-5 TRBV7-9 - CASSLLSNQPQHF
TRBJ1-1 TRBV5-1 - CASSSNLRTRNTEAFF
TRBJ2-7 TRBV5-1 - CASSLGTGFYEQYF
TRBJ2-7 TRBV7-2 - CASSSAGGDDEQYF
TRBJ2-7 TRBV7-2 - CASSRAGTGAYEQYF
TRBJ2-7 TRBV7-9 - CASSLRGGSGYEQYF
TRBJ1-4 TRBV11-2 - CASSPSGGSNEKLFF
TRBJ2-1 TRBV28 once CASSLWPDRDNEQFF
TRBJ2-2 TRBV2 - CASSESRLAGGTGELFF
TRBJ2-7 TRBV5-1 - CASSIIRTGSYEQYF
TRBJ1-2 TRBV5-1 - CASSLKGSYGYTF
TRBJ2-7 TRBV6-1 - CASSFLGREWEQYF
TRBJ1-2 TRBV10-3 - CAIGGQSNGYTF
TRBJ2-1 TRBV29-1 - CSVAGGESDEQFF
TRBJ2-1 TRBV28 once CASSETSGRSYNEQFF
TRBJ1-6 TRBV9 - CASSVATSDSPLHF
TRBJ2-3 TRBV25-1 - CASSLAGVTQYF
TRBJ2-1 TRBV28 - CASTELAGGFNEQFF
TRBJ2-7 TRBV12-5 - CASGLVLGQTRYEQYF
TRBJ2-4 TRBV6-5 - CAIQVWYLAKNIQYF
TRBJ2-7 TRBV18 - CASSPALAGGLGDEQYF
TRBJ2-3 TRBV2 few CASSSGGATDTQYF
TRBJ2-1 TRBV5-1 - CASSLEGQTLNEQFF
TRBJ1-2 TRBV10-3 - CAIRSFDRGDYGYTF
TRBJ1-6 TRBV28 - CASSIPQGLNSPLHF
TRBJ1-2 TRBV5-1 - CASSLGQGTYGYTF
TRBJ1-2 TRBV11-3 - CASSLGIEYGYTF
TRBJ2-1 TRBV4-2 - CASSQAVAAGGGYNEQFF
TRBJ2-4 TRBV28 once CASSSGGTGKNIQYF
TRBJ1-5 TRBV6-6 - CASRRQGGQPQHF
TRBJ1-2 TRBV19 - CASRELALGGADYGYTF
TRBJ2-7 TRBV6-5 - CASSVGQAIYEQYF
TRBJ2-5 TRBV9 - CASSEGLAGMTQETQYF
TRBJ2-2 TRBV2 - CASRGTGGTGELFF
TRBJ2-3 TRBV5-6 - CASSLGPGGSTDTQYF
TRBJ1-4 TRBV5-6 - CASSRGGVNEKLFF
TRBJ2-5 TRBV11-2 - CASSLDSGSGETQYF
TRBJ1-4 TRBV5-1 - CASSLGDRTEKLFF
- TRBV28 - CASSLSRTGRGLTYEQYF
TRBJ2-1 TRBV6-6 - CASSRGSANEQFF
TRBJ2-5 TRBV14 once CASSQGGASQYF
TRBJ2-1 TRBV2 - CASTPYGGGPGWEQFF
TRBJ2-1 TRBV4-1 few CASSQHRLQGYNEQFF
TRBJ1-6 TRBV6-6 - CASRGTGFNSPLHF
TRBJ2-7 TRBV19 - CASSIVREQYF
TRBJ2-2 TRBV5-4 - CASSSSNTGELFF
TRBJ1-2 TRBV19 - CASSPRQGERGYTF
TRBJ1-2 TRBV6-1 - CASAGGNDYGYTF